Below, 18 T cell receptor beta chains from the same sample are listed, as sequenced in a study of cytotoxic CD8 clonotypes in ibrutinib-treated CLL. Sequenced by immunoSEQ multiplex PCR; TCRdb stores in-frame clones only, minus some. The sample shows nearly 100,000 clones, almost 80% of them seen only once. Source: PBMCs, taken after 12 months of ibrutinib treatment. All receptors come from a human donor with chronic lymphocytic leukemia.

This rearrangement joins TRBV11-3 to TRBJ1-1; the D is unclear. CDR1 SGHNT and CDR2 YENEEA come from the germline V gene. Trimming removed 5 bases at V and 11 bases at J, with 15 bases between. The CDR3 has 12 residues. The CDR3 region has the DNA TGTGCCAGCAGCGCCAGACCCACTGCCGCTTTCTTT. Protein sequence: CASSARPTAAFF.

The gene calls are TRBV29-1 and TRBJ2-3; possibly TRBD2 for D (6 bases). CDR1 is SQVTM and CDR2 is ANQGSEA in the germline V gene. The V gene lost 4 bases and the J gene lost 2 bases, with 13 bases spanning the gap. The CDR3 runs to 14 residues. Here the CDR3 reads CSVGGAGNTDTQYF. CDR3 coding DNA: TGCAGCGTTGGAGGGGCGGGGAACACAGATACGCAGTATTTT.

This clone was detected a few times. V and J are TRBV30 and TRBJ1-1; possible D gene TRBD1, 5 bases. V shed 0 bases and J shed 1 base, with 9 bases lying between them. This CDR3 contains 14 residues. Germline CDR1 GTSNPN, CDR2 SVGIG (reference sequence). The CDR3 DNA is TGTGCCTGGAGTGTTTGGGGGACGAACACTGAAGCTTTCTTT. Its protein product is CAWSVWGTNTEAFF. The full variable domain, with the rest looked up from reference TRBV30 and TRBJ1-1, is SQTIHQWPATLVQPVGSPLSLECTVEGTSNPNLYWYRQAAGRGLQLLFYSVGIGQISSEVPQNLSASRPQDRQFILSSKKLLLSDSGFYLCAWSVWGTNTEAFFGQGTRLTVV.

In DNA, the CDR3 is TGTGCCGTCGGGCCTGTGACTGAAGCTTTCTTT. The encoded protein is CAVGPVTEAFF. The rearrangement uses TRBV11-3 and TRBJ1-1; D remains ambiguous. The germline gives CDR1 SGHNT, CDR2 YENEEA. The CDR3 contains 11 residues. V was cut by 11 bases and J by 5 bases, with 12 bases left in between. Full variable domain (outside the CDR3, taken from reference TRBV11-3 and TRBJ1-1): EAGVVQSPRYKIIEKKQPVAFWCNPISGHNTLYWYLQNLGQGPELLIRYENEEAVDDSQLPKDRFSAERLKGVDSTLKIQPAELGDSAVYLCAVGPVTEAFFGQGTRLTVV.

This clone was seen a single time. The chain has TRBV5-4 and TRBJ1-5, with 8 bases aligning to TRBD1. The V and J ends lost 2 bases and 5 bases, in that order; junction bases with no gene match: 3. The length of the CDR3 is 14 residues. Germline CDR1 reads SGHNT; CDR2 reads YYREEE (reference sequence). The CDR3 sequence is CASSLTGGDQPQHF. The CDR3, as DNA: TGTGCCAGCAGCTTAACAGGGGGGGATCAGCCCCAGCATTTT.

J is TRBJ2-7 and V is TRBV19; D is ambiguous. The CDR3 runs to 14 residues. From germline, CDR1 is LNHDA and CDR2 SQIVND (reference sequence). V lost 6 bases to trimming and J lost 2 bases, with 14 bases between them. DNA of the CDR3: TGTGCCAGTAGGGACGTGGACGAAACCTACGAGCAGTACTTC. Translation gives CASRDVDETYEQYF. Filled out from reference TRBV19 and TRBJ2-7, the complete variable domain reads DGGITQSPKYLFRKEGQNVTLSCEQNLNHDAMYWYRQDPGQGLRLIYYSQIVNDFQKGDIAEGYSVSREKKESFPLTVTSAQKNPTAFYLCASRDVDETYEQYFGPGTRLTVT.

V and J are TRBV19 and TRBJ2-7, with a tentative D call TRBD2 (5 bases). In germline, CDR1 is LNHDA, CDR2 SQIVND (reference sequence). Trimming took 5 bases from V and 1 from J, leaving 15 bases between them. The CDR3 length is 15 residues. This chain's CDR3 is CASSVQLGPSYEQYF. CDR3 nucleotides: TGTGCCAGTAGTGTCCAACTAGGACCGTCCTACGAGCAGTACTTC.

This clone was counted many times. V usage is TRBV5-1 and J usage is TRBJ2-1; TRBD2 matches 13 bases. The length of the CDR3 is 17 residues. With 0 bases clipped from V and 2 bases from J, the junction kept 2 bases outside the gene matches. Germline assignment: CDR1 SGHRS and CDR2 YFSETQ. The CDR3 bases are TGCGCCAGCAGCTTGGAAGGGACTAGCGGGGCCTACAATGAGCAGTTCTTC. Amino acid sequence: CASSLEGTSGAYNEQFF.

V gene TRBV18 combines with J gene TRBJ2-2; D perhaps matches TRBD1 (5 bases). Germline-derived CDR1 and CDR2 are KGHSH and LQKENI. The CDR3 runs to 16 residues. V shed 2 bases and J shed 1 base, with 11 bases lying between them. CDR3 DNA sequence: TGTGCCAGCTCACCAGTTCAGGGATTGAACACCGGGGAGCTGTTTTTT. Its protein product is CASSPVQGLNTGELFF.

This chain connects TRBV4-1 to TRBJ2-4; D is tentatively TRBD1 or TRBD2 (5 bases each). This CDR3 region has 16 residues. Trimming shortened V by 2 bases and J by 10 bases, and 21 bases separated the two germline ends. Germline values: CDR1 MGHRA, CDR2 YSYEKL. CDR3 sequence reads: CASSQPRDGTPGIQYF. As DNA, the CDR3 is TGCGCCAGCAGCCAACCCAGGGACGGAACCCCAGGGATTCAGTACTTC.

V usage is TRBV10-3 and J usage is TRBJ1-1; D is possibly TRBD1 (5 bases). The CDR3 consists of 13 residues. The V and J ends lost 5 bases and 1 base respectively, with 8 bases between them. Per germline, CDR1 ENHRY and CDR2 SYGVKD. CDR3 nucleotides: TGTGCCATCAGTCAGACAGAGAACACTGAAGCTTTCTTT. Amino acid sequence: CAISQTENTEAFF.

The chain employs TRBV6-5 and TRBJ1-2, with no clear D. CDR3 length equals 12 residues. V was pared by 1 base and J by 8 bases, with 8 bases between. CDR1 and CDR2 from the germline V gene are MNHEY and SVGAGI. The CDR3 loop is CASSYYRRGYTF. The CDR3, as DNA: TGTGCCAGCAGTTACTATCGACGCGGCTACACCTTC.

Only a few counts were recorded for this clone. CDR3 sequence: CASSLVAGAGYTF. The CDR3 DNA sequence: TGTGCCAGCAGCTTGGTAGCAGGGGCTGGCTACACCTTC. V gene TRBV5-8 combines with J gene TRBJ1-2; a possible D gene is TRBD1 (6 bases). Deletions cut 0 bases from V and 7 bases from J, with 10 bases between. The CDR3 totals 13 residues. The germline V gene has CDR1 SGHTS and CDR2 YDEGEE.

This clone occurred a few times. This chain links TRBV28 with TRBJ1-5; a possible D gene is TRBD1 (5 bases). There are 14 residues in the CDR3. CDR1 MDHEN and CDR2 SYDVKM come from the germline V gene. With 1 base removed from V and 3 bases from J, the gap between germline ends came to 7 bases. The CDR3 loop reads CASSLSGFNQPQHF. As DNA, the CDR3 is TGTGCCAGCAGTTTATCAGGGTTCAATCAGCCCCAGCATTTT.

The chain links TRBV7-2 to TRBJ1-5, with 8 bases lining up with TRBD1. Germline assignment: CDR1 SGHTA and CDR2 FQGNSA. The J segment lost 2 bases and the V segment lost 4 bases, leaving 4 bases of the junction unmatched. There are 15 residues in the CDR3. The CDR3 DNA sequence: TGTGCCAGCAGCTCGACAGGGGATGGCAATCAGCCCCAGCATTTT. It translates to CASSSTGDGNQPQHF.

The rearrangement joins TRBV7-3 to TRBJ2-7, with D possibly TRBD1 on 6 matching bases. The CDR3 consists of 14 residues. Germline CDR1 SGHTA, CDR2 FQGTGA. V dropped 5 bases and J dropped 7 bases, with 18 bases sitting between them. The chain's CDR3 is CASSQGTDASEQYF. The CDR3 DNA follows: TGTGCCAGCAGCCAGGGGACCGACGCCTCTGAGCAGTACTTC.

This chain connects TRBV6-4 to TRBJ1-6; D is uncertain. V lost 6 bases and J lost 10, with 19 bases in between. Germline V CDR1 and CDR2: MRHNA, SNTAGT. This CDR3 has 15 residues. CDR3 in amino acids: CASSPFLGSDSPLHF. CDR3 DNA sequence: TGTGCCAGCAGCCCCTTTTTAGGGTCGGACTCACCCCTCCACTTT.

The chain uses TRBV2 and TRBJ1-5; perhaps TRBD1 as D (5 bases). CDR1 SNHLY and CDR2 FYNNEI come from the germline V gene. The CDR3 covers 17 residues. V was shortened by 6 bases and J by 0 bases, with 18 bases between the two germline ends. Here the CDR3 reads CASRGDAGGYSNQPQHF. In DNA, the CDR3 is TGTGCCAGCAGAGGGGACGCGGGGGGTTATAGCAATCAGCCCCAGCATTTT.